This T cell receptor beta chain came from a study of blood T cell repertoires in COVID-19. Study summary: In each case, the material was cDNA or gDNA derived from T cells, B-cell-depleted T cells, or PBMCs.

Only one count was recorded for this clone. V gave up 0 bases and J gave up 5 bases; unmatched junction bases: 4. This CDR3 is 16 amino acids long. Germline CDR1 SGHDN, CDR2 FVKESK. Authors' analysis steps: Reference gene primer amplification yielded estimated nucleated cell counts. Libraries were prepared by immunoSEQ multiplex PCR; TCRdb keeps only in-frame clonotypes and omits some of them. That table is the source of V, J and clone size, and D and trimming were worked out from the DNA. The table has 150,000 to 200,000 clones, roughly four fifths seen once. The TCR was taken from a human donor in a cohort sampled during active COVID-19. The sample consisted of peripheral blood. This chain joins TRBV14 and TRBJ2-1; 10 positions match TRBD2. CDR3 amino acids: CASSQDWLAGDNEQFF. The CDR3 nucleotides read TGTGCCAGCAGCCAAGATTGGCTAGCGGGGGACAATGAGCAGTTCTTC.